A selection of T cell receptor beta chains follows, all from one sample in a study of PD-L1 blockade in urothelial cancer. TCRdb keeps only in-frame clones here, not all; method: immunoSEQ multiplex PCR. The data hold 35,000 to 45,000 clones, with roughly four fifths observed a single time. Sample: PBMCs, taken around atezolizumab (anti-PD-L1) treatment. These receptors came from a man in his fifties or sixties with urothelial cancer. Both conserved end residues are part of each CDR3. D genes are given only for firm matches. Clone size is shown for a subset of rows, as once, few, many or a class of expanded clone.

D gene,J gene,V gene,clone size,CDR3 protein,CDR3 DNA
TRBD2,TRBJ2-2,TRBV28,.,CASRKSLAENTGELFF,TGTGCCAGCAGGAAGAGTCTAGCGGAAAACACCGGGGAGCTGTTTTTT
TRBD2,TRBJ2-7,TRBV5-6,few,CASSQLAGGTYEQYF,TGTGCCAGCAGCCAGCTAGCGGGGGGGACCTACGAGCAGTACTTC
TRBD2,TRBJ2-5,TRBV4-1,.,CASSQDWLAGRETQYF,TGCGCCAGCAGCCAAGATTGGCTAGCGGGGCGGGAGACCCAGTACTTC
.,TRBJ2-3,TRBV9,once,CASSPRPTAPTDTQYF,TGTGCCAGCAGCCCCCGGCCGACAGCCCCCACAGATACGCAGTATTTT
.,TRBJ1-3,TRBV25-1,.,CASSDLDTSSGNTIYF,TGTGCCAGCAGTGATTTGGACACCTCCTCTGGAAACACCATATATTTT
.,TRBJ1-2,TRBV6-5,.,CASRPEGEPGYGYTF,TGTGCCAGCAGACCCGAGGGGGAGCCCGGTTATGGCTACACCTTC
.,TRBJ1-1,TRBV6-5,once,CASNNRAANTEAFF,TGTGCCAGCAACAACAGGGCCGCGAACACTGAAGCTTTCTTT
.,TRBJ2-2,TRBV25-1,.,CASSEEDRTNTGELFF,TGTGCCAGCAGTGAAGAGGACAGAACGAACACCGGGGAGCTGTTTTTT
TRBD1,TRBJ2-7,TRBV6-1,.,CASSERTGKVEQYF,TGTGCCAGCAGTGAAAGGACAGGGAAAGTCGAGCAGTACTTC
TRBD1,TRBJ2-7,TRBV28,.,CASSLGRQGAREQYF,TGTGCCAGCAGTTTGGGCCGCCAGGGGGCCCGCGAGCAGTACTTC
.,TRBJ2-5,TRBV5-1,.,CASSHLGPGETQYF,TGCGCCAGCAGCCATTTAGGCCCGGGGGAGACCCAGTACTTC
TRBD2,TRBJ2-2,TRBV27,.,CASSSSRGGNTGELFF,TGTGCCAGCAGTTCCTCGCGGGGGGGGAACACCGGGGAGCTGTTTTTT
.,TRBJ1-5,TRBV19,.,CASSIPGNQPQHF,TGTGCCAGTAGTATCCCGGGGAATCAGCCCCAGCATTTT
.,TRBJ2-4,TRBV28,.,CASRSVTKNIQYF,TGTGCCAGCAGGAGCGTAACCAAAAACATTCAGTACTTC
.,TRBJ2-7,TRBV29-1,.,CSVRQGTDEQYF,TGCAGCGTTCGGCAGGGTACCGACGAGCAGTACTTC
.,TRBJ1-1,TRBV7-2,.,CASSKDSHTEAFF,TGTGCCAGCAGCAAGGACAGTCACACTGAAGCTTTCTTT
TRBD2,TRBJ2-5,TRBV9,.,CASSPTGGTRETQYF,TGTGCCAGCAGCCCAACGGGAGGGACGCGAGAGACCCAGTACTTC
.,TRBJ2-7,TRBV14,.,CASSQEQGKDDEQYF,TGTGCCAGCAGCCAAGAACAGGGAAAGGACGACGAGCAGTACTTC
TRBD1,TRBJ1-1,TRBV19,.,CASSGTGAVEAFF,TGTGCCAGTAGTGGGACAGGGGCTGTTGAAGCTTTCTTT
.,TRBJ2-5,TRBV2,.,CASPRLTQETQYF,TGTGCCAGCCCCCGCTTGACACAAGAGACCCAGTACTTC
TRBD1,TRBJ1-1,TRBV19,.,CASSNPQGEVNTEAFF,TGTGCCAGTAGTAACCCACAGGGGGAGGTGAACACTGAAGCTTTCTTT
TRBD1,TRBJ2-6,TRBV5-1,.,CASSLDGQGDGANVLTF,TGCGCCAGCAGCTTGGACGGTCAGGGGGACGGGGCCAACGTCCTGACTTTC
.,TRBJ2-2,TRBV19,.,CASTPAGAGELFF,TGTGCCAGTACCCCGGCAGGGGCCGGGGAGCTGTTTTTT
TRBD1,TRBJ2-2,TRBV27,.,CASRGTGAITGELFF,TGTGCCAGCAGGGGGACAGGGGCGATTACCGGGGAGCTGTTTTTT
TRBD1,TRBJ2-7,TRBV2,.,CASKRTGPTYEQYF,TGTGCCAGCAAACGGACAGGGCCTACCTACGAGCAGTACTTC
.,TRBJ1-5,TRBV5-6,.,CASSLRYSQWPQHF,TGTGCCAGCAGCTTGCGCTACAGCCAATGGCCCCAGCATTTT
.,TRBJ1-6,TRBV4-1,medium-sized,CASSQSRGSYNSPLHF,TGCGCCAGCAGCCAATCCAGGGGCTCCTATAATTCACCCCTCCACTTT
.,TRBJ2-5,TRBV29-1,.,CSARTGRGQETQYF,TGCAGCGCCCGGACAGGCCGGGGGCAAGAGACCCAGTACTTC
.,TRBJ1-1,TRBV7-9,once,CASSSAGGVWAFF,TGTGCCAGCAGCTCCGCCGGGGGGGTTTGGGCTTTCTTT
.,TRBJ2-7,TRBV12-5,.,CASGLGLRAASYEQYF,TGTGCTAGTGGTTTGGGTCTCAGGGCAGCCTCATACGAGCAGTACTTC
.,TRBJ2-1,TRBV12-5,once,CASGNEMTRAQFF,TGTGCTAGTGGAAACGAGATGACGAGGGCCCAGTTCTTC
TRBD1,TRBJ1-2,TRBV6-5,.,CASSYGGTANYGYTF,TGTGCCAGCAGTTACGGGGGGACAGCTAACTATGGCTACACCTTC
.,TRBJ2-6,TRBV5-4,.,CASSLGGAGANVLTF,TGTGCCAGCAGCTTGGGGGGGGCTGGGGCCAACGTCCTGACTTTC
TRBD2,TRBJ2-7,TRBV9,.,CASSVGAGENYEQYF,TGTGCCAGCAGCGTAGGGGCGGGGGAAAACTACGAGCAGTACTTC
TRBD1,TRBJ2-1,TRBV4-1,.,CASSHSGGARFYNEQFF,TGCGCCAGCAGCCACTCAGGGGGCGCCAGGTTTTACAATGAGCAGTTCTTC
.,TRBJ1-5,TRBV30,few,CAWTPDSADQPQHF,TGTGCCTGGACCCCGGACAGTGCAGATCAGCCCCAGCATTTT
TRBD1,TRBJ1-6,TRBV14,.,CASSPGTGVSPLHF,TGTGCCAGCAGTCCCGGGACAGGGGTTTCACCCCTCCACTTT
.,TRBJ1-4,TRBV5-1,.,CASSLGTAPNEKLFF,TGCGCCAGCAGCTTGGGGACAGCTCCTAATGAAAAACTGTTTTTT
.,TRBJ1-1,TRBV4-1,.,CASRQTVNTEAFF,TGCGCCAGCAGACAGACAGTCAACACTGAAGCTTTCTTT
.,TRBJ1-1,TRBV16,.,CASSQSVRGTEAFF,TGTGCCAGCAGCCAATCTGTCCGGGGCACTGAAGCTTTCTTT
TRBD1,TRBJ1-6,TRBV30,.,CAWHGQGDSPLHF,TGTGCCTGGCATGGACAGGGGGATTCACCCCTCCACTTT
TRBD2,TRBJ2-2,TRBV2,.,CASQGASGSIGELFF,TGTGCCAGCCAAGGGGCTAGCGGGTCTATCGGGGAGCTGTTTTTT
TRBD1,TRBJ1-6,TRBV2,.,CASRGQYNSPLHF,TGTGCCAGCAGGGGACAGTATAATTCACCCCTCCACTTT
.,TRBJ1-2,TRBV9,.,CASSVELDNPYGYTF,TGTGCCAGCAGCGTAGAACTGGACAATCCCTATGGCTACACCTTC
TRBD1,TRBJ2-5,TRBV5-1,.,CASSYTGGAKTQYF,TGCGCCAGCAGCTACACAGGGGGCGCAAAGACCCAGTACTTC
.,TRBJ1-1,TRBV4-2,.,CASSYRVQVSGMNTEAFF,TGTGCCAGCAGCTACAGGGTGCAAGTTTCCGGGATGAACACTGAAGCTTTCTTT
TRBD1,TRBJ2-3,TRBV5-1,.,CASSPGQTSTDTQYF,TGCGCCAGCAGCCCGGGACAGACAAGCACAGATACGCAGTATTTT
.,TRBJ1-3,TRBV7-8,.,CASSLEAGNTIYF,TGTGCCAGCAGCTTAGAAGCCGGAAACACCATATATTTT
.,TRBJ1-3,TRBV28,.,CASTKSQESGNTIYF,TGTGCCAGCACAAAATCACAGGAGTCTGGAAACACCATATATTTT
.,TRBJ1-2,TRBV10-3,.,CANRGETSGYTF,TGTGCCAACCGGGGGGAAACTAGTGGCTACACCTTC
.,TRBJ1-6,TRBV6-1,few,CASSDTGLNSPLHF,TGTGCCAGCAGTGATACAGGGTTAAATTCACCCCTCCACTTT
.,TRBJ1-4,TRBV18,.,CASSLDSGAGEKLFF,TGTGCCAGCTCACTCGATTCAGGGGCCGGGGAAAAACTGTTTTTT
TRBD1,TRBJ2-7,TRBV28,.,CASRGQGHFEQYF,TGTGCCAGCAGGGGACAGGGACATTTCGAGCAGTACTTC
.,TRBJ1-1,TRBV6-6,.,CASSYLNQPETEAFF,TGTGCCAGCAGTTACCTAAACCAGCCGGAGACTGAAGCTTTCTTT
TRBD1,TRBJ2-1,TRBV7-9,.,CASSATGFSYNEQFF,TGTGCCAGCAGCGCGACAGGGTTCTCCTACAATGAGCAGTTCTTC
.,TRBJ1-5,TRBV7-8,.,CASSLVSGQLNQPQHF,TGTGCCAGCAGCTTAGTTTCTGGACAATTAAATCAGCCCCAGCATTTT
.,TRBJ2-2,TRBV29-1,once,CSAVGDVNTGELFF,TGCAGCGCTGTCGGAGACGTAAACACCGGGGAGCTGTTTTTT
TRBD2,TRBJ2-1,TRBV15,.,CATSRRGTSGSEQFF,TGTGCCACCAGCAGACGAGGGACTAGCGGGAGTGAGCAGTTCTTC
.,TRBJ2-7,TRBV11-3,.,CASIPPRERAYEQYF,TGTGCCAGCATCCCCCCCAGGGAAAGGGCCTACGAGCAGTACTTC
.,TRBJ2-7,TRBV15,.,CATSRYRDEQYF,TGTGCCACCAGCAGGTACAGGGACGAGCAGTACTTC